This TCR beta chain was recovered during a study of CD8 T cells in ankylosing spondylitis. Study results and caveats: Earlier work had already found some motif variants in reactive arthritis synovial fluid and blood. It was reported that disease-linked clones were significantly enriched in matched ankylosing spondylitis synovial fluid.

MiXCR, run by TCRdb on the 5' RACE reads, gives a single entry per CDR3 protein. Altogether more than 300,000 distinct CDR3 sequences are present, about 9.9% being singletons, with the ten largest covering more than 7%. This clonotype has a count of ten or more. Its antigen is not identified. CDR1 is SGHRS and CDR2 is YFSETQ in the germline V gene. The CDR3 totals 13 residues. Trimming cost V 4 bases and J 0 bases, with 6 bases left between them. The chain uses TRBV5-1 and TRBJ2-3; D call uncertain. The receptor's source is a female donor with ankylosing spondylitis or in good health (not recorded which). The sample taken for sequencing was blood, either unsorted or a sorted T cell fraction (not recorded which). The CDR3 DNA follows: TGCGCCAGCAGCCCAGTCAGCACAGATACGCAGTATTTT. Protein sequence: CASSPVSTDTQYF.